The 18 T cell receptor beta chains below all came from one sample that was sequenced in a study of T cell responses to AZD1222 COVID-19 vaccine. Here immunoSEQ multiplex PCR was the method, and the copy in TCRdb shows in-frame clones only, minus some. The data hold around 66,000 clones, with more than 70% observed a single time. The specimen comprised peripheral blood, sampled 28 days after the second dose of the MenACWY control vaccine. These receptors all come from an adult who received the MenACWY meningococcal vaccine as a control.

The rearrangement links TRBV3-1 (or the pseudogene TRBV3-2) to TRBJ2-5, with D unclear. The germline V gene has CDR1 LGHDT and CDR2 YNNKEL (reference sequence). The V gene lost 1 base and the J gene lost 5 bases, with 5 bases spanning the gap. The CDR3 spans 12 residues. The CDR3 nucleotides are TGTGCCAGCAGCCAAGGACGGGAGACCCAGTACTTC. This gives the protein CASSQGRETQYF.

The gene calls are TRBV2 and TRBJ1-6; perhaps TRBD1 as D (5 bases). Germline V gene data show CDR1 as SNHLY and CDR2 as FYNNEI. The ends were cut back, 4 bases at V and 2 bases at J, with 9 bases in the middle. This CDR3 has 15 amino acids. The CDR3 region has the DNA TGTGCCAGCAGTGGGCAGGGTGCCTATAATTCACCCCTCCACTTT. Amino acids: CASSGQGAYNSPLHF.

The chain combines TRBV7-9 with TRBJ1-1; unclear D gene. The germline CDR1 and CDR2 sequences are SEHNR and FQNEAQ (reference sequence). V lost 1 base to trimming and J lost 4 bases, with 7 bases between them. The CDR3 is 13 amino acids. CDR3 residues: CASSLDLVTEAFF. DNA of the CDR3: TGTGCCAGCAGCTTAGATCTTGTCACTGAAGCTTTCTTT. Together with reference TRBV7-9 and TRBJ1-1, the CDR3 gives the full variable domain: DTGVSQNPRHKITKRGQNVTFRCDPISEHNRLYWYRQTLGQGPEFLTYFQNEAQLEKSRLLSDRFSAERPKGSFSTLEIQRTEQGDSAMYLCASSLDLVTEAFFGQGTRLTVV.

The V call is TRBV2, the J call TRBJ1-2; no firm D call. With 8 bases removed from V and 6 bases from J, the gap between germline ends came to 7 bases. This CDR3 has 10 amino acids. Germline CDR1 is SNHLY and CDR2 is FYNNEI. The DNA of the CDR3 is TGTGCCAGCGCGGGCAATGGCTACACCTTC. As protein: CASAGNGYTF. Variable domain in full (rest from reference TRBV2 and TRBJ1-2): EPEVTQTPSHQVTQMGQEVILRCVPISNHLYFYWYRQILGQKVEFLVSFYNNEISEKSEIFDDQFSVERPDGSNFTLKIRSTKLEDSAMYFCASAGNGYTFGSGTRLTVV.

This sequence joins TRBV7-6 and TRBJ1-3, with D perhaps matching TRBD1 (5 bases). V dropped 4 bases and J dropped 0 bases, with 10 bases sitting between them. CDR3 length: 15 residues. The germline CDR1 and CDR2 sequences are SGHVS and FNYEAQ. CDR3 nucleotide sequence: TGTGCCAGCAGCTCGGGACCGAACTCTGGAAACACCATATATTTT. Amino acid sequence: CASSSGPNSGNTIYF.

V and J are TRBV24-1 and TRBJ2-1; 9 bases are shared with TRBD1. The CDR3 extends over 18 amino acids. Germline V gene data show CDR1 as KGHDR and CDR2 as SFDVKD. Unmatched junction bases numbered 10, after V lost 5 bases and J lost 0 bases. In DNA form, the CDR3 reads TGTGCCACCAGTGCGTTGCACCGGGACAGGGTCTCCTACAATGAGCAGTTCTTC. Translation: CATSALHRDRVSYNEQFF.

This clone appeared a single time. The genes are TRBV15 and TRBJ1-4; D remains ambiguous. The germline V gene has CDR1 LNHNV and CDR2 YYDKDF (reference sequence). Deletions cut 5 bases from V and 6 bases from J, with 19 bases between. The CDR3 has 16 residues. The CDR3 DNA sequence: TGTGCCACCAGCCTCAGTCCCGGGATCAGCTATGAAAAACTGTTTTTT. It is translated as CATSLSPGISYEKLFF.

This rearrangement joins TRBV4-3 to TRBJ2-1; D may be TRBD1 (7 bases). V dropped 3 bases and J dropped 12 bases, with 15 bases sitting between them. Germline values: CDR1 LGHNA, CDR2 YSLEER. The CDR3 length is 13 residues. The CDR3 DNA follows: TGCGCCAGCAGCCAGGGATTCCAGGGGGGGCAGTTCTTC. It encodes CASSQGFQGGQFF.

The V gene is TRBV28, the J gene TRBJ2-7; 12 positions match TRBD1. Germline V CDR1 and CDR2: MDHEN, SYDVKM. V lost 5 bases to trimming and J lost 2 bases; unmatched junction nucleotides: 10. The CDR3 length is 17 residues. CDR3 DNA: TGTGCCAGCAGTGCTTCAGAAGGGACAGGGGGCGCCTACGAGCAGTACTTC. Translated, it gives CASSASEGTGGAYEQYF.

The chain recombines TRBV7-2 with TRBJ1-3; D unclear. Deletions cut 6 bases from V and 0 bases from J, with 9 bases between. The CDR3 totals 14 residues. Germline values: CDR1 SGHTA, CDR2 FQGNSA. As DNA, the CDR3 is TGTGCCAGCAGTCCGGGCTACTCTGGAAACACCATATATTTT. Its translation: CASSPGYSGNTIYF.

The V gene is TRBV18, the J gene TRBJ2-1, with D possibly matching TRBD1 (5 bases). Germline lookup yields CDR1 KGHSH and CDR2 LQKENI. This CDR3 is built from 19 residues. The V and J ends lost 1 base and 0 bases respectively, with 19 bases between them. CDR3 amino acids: CASSPQGLISVSSYNEQFF. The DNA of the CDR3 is TGTGCCAGCTCACCACAGGGGCTAATCAGCGTGAGCTCCTACAATGAGCAGTTCTTC.

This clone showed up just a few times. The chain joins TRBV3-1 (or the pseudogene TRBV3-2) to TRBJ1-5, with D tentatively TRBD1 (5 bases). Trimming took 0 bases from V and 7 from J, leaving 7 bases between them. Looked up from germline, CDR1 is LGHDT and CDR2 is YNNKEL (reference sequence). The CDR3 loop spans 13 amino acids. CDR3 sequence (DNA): TGTGCCAGCAGCCAAGACAGGGAGCAGCCCCAGCATTTT. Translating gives CASSQDREQPQHF.

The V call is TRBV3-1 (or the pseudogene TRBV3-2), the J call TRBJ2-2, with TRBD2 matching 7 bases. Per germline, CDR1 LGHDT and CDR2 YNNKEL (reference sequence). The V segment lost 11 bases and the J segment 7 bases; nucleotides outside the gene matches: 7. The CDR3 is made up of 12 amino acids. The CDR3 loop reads CAGGREGGELFF. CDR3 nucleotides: TGTGCCGGCGGAAGGGAGGGCGGGGAGCTGTTTTTT.

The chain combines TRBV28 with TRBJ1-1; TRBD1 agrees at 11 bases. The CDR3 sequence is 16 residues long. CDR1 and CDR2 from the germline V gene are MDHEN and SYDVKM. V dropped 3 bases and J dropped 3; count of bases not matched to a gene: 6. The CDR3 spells CASSLTGTGGDTEAFF. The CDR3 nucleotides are TGTGCCAGCAGTTTGACTGGGACAGGGGGAGACACTGAAGCTTTCTTT.

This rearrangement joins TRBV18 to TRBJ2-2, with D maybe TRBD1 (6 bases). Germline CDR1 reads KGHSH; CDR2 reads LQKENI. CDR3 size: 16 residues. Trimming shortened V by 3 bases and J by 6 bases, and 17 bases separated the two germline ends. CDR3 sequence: CASSPQDRGAPGELFF. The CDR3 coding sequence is TGTGCCAGCTCACCCCAGGACAGAGGGGCTCCCGGGGAGCTGTTTTTT.

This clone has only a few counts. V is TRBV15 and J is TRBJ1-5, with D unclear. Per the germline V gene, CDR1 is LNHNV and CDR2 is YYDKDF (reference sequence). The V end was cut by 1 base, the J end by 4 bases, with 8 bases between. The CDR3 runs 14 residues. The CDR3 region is CATSRGLINQPQHF. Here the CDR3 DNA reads TGTGCCACCAGCAGAGGACTGATTAATCAGCCCCAGCATTTT.

The DNA of the CDR3 is TGTGCCAGCAGCTCGGCAGGGCGATCTTTGGAAACTGAAGCTTTCTTT. It codes for CASSSAGRSLETEAFF. This chain links TRBV7-3 with TRBJ1-1, with a weak D call TRBD1 (5 bases). V lost 4 bases to trimming and J lost 5 bases, with 20 bases between them. There are 16 residues in the CDR3. Germline-derived CDR1 and CDR2 are SGHTA and FQGTGA.

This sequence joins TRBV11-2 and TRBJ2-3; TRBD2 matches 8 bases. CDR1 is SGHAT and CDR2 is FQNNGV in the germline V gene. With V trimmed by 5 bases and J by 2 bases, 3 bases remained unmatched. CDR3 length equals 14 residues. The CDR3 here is CASSNGRATDTQYF. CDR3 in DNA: TGTGCCAGCAGCAACGGGAGGGCCACAGATACGCAGTATTTT.